The text below deals with one TCR beta chain. Antigen specificity is unknown. These data come from a study of spatial heterogeneity in lung cancer. Study-wide context: TCR and UMI combinations that were unique each appeared, on average, more than ten times in raw reads. Study findings and constraints: Ubiquitous expanded tumor TCRs showed up in blood more at resection than follow-up.

One entry per CDR3 protein, called by TCRdb with MiXCR from the 5' RACE reads. This sample carries fewer than 65,000 distinct CDR3 sequences, roughly 6.4% of them seen once, and the ten largest clones take roughly 15%. From germline, CDR1 is MDHEN and CDR2 SYDVKM. With 6 bases clipped from V and 7 bases from J, the junction kept 13 bases outside the gene matches. The CDR3 has 16 amino acids. Time point specified: sample taken at primary tumor resection. Sequencing covered unsorted whole RNA taken from tumor, nontumor lung or frozen PBMC. This TCR was recovered from a female donor with early-stage non-small cell lung cancer. The chain is built from TRBV28 and TRBJ2-7; 12 positions agree with TRBD1. Specimen: PBMCs, collected at surgery. The CDR3 protein is CASRRMTGQGAREQYF. The CDR3 bases are TGTGCCAGCAGGAGAATGACGGGACAGGGGGCCCGGGAGCAGTACTTC.